This T cell receptor (beta chain) was identified during a study of blood T cell repertoires in COVID-19. Sequenced by immunoSEQ multiplex PCR; TCRdb stores in-frame clones only, minus some. The data show about 190,000 clones, about 80% seen once. The sequence was collected from a man aged 25-40 years with active or convalescent COVID-19. Sequencing used peripheral blood.

CDR3 coding DNA: TGTGCCAGCAGCGCGACAGGGGGTTATAGTGAAAAACTGTTTTTT. Amino acid sequence: CASSATGGYSEKLFF. The chain joins TRBV5-6 to TRBJ1-4, with 9 bases that match TRBD1. With 4 bases clipped from V and 7 bases from J, the junction kept 8 bases outside the gene matches. In germline, CDR1 is SGHDT, CDR2 YYEEEE. The CDR3 has 15 amino acids.